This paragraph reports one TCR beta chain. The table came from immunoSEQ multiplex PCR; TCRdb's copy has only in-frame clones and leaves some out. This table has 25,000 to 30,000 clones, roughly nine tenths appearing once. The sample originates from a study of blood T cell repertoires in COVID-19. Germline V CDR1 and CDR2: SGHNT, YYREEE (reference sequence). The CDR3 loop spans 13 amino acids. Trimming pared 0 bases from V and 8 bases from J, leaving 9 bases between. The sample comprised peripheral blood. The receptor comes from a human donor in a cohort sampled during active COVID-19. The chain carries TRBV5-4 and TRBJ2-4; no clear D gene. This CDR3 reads CASSLGGVDIQYF. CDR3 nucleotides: TGTGCCAGCAGCTTGGGAGGCGTGGACATTCAGTACTTC.